This T cell receptor beta chain was sequenced in a study of blood T cell repertoires in COVID-19. The ends were cut back, 0 bases at V and 5 bases at J, with 10 bases in the middle. The CDR3 loop spans 14 amino acids. Germline lookup yields CDR1 SGHDN and CDR2 FVKESK. Method: immunoSEQ multiplex PCR; TCRdb's copy keeps in-frame clones and lacks some. This sample yields approximately 400,000 clones, of which 81% are seen a single time; approximately 1% belongs to the top ten. J is TRBJ1-1 and V is TRBV14; D unclear. Source material: peripheral blood. The TCR sequence derives from a human donor with acute or convalescent COVID-19. The donor label of this sample is uncertain. The CDR3 loop is CASSQELGGTEAFF. DNA for the CDR3: TGTGCCAGCAGCCAAGAGCTTGGCGGGACTGAAGCTTTCTTT.